The 12 T cell receptor beta chains listed next were all sequenced from one sample in a study of early T cells in non-severe SARS-CoV-2 infection. Each CDR3 protein gets one entry after TCRdb re-called the 5' RACE reads with MiXCR. This sample has about 58,000 distinct CDR3 sequences, with about an eighth found just once. Sequences were obtained from whole blood. The receptor source for this set is an adult who was a healthcare worker with PCR-confirmed SARS-CoV-2 infection or an uninfected control (not recorded which).

This clonotype was recorded at least ten times. V is TRBV6-1 and J is TRBJ2-1; 8 nucleotides align to TRBD2. Germline assignment: CDR1 MNHNS and CDR2 SASEGT. The CDR3 length is 12 residues. With V trimmed by 7 bases and J by 9 bases, 5 bases remained unmatched. CDR3 in DNA: TGTGCCAGCATGACCGGGGGGGTTGAGCAGTTCTTC. Translating it yields CASMTGGVEQFF.

This clonotype came up a few times. The chain links TRBV27 to TRBJ2-7; 9 bases agree with TRBD2. Germline trimming cut 3 bases from V and 2 bases from J; bases unmatched to any gene: 2. The germline gives CDR1 MNHEY, CDR2 SMNVEV (reference sequence). The CDR3 consists of 14 residues. CDR3 nucleotide sequence: TGTGCCAGCAGTTTGCGGGAGGGCCCCTACGAGCAGTACTTC. Translation: CASSLREGPYEQYF.

This clonotype was recorded many times. This chain joins TRBV7-8 and TRBJ1-3, with 7 bases lining up with TRBD1. The length of the CDR3 is 16 residues. Per germline, CDR1 SGHVS and CDR2 FQNEAQ. The V gene end was trimmed by 4 bases and the J gene end by 0 bases; junction bases not matched to a gene: 6. CDR3 in DNA: TGTGCCAGCAGCTACGGACAGGCCTTCTCTGGAAACACCATATATTTT. Translated: CASSYGQAFSGNTIYF. Full variable domain (remainder filled in from reference TRBV7-8 and TRBJ1-3): GAGVSQSPRYKVAKRGQDVALRCDPISGHVSLFWYQQALGQGPEFLTYFQNEAQLDKSGLPSDRFFAERPEGSVSTLKIQRTQQEDSAVYLCASSYGQAFSGNTIYFGEGSWLTVV.

This clonotype was seen at least ten times. The genes are TRBV13 and TRBJ1-1, with D perhaps TRBD1 (6 bases). CDR3 length: 13 residues. Germline CDR1 PRHDT, CDR2 FYEKMQ (reference sequence). Trimming left V 2 bases short and J 7 bases short, with 11 bases between. CDR3 DNA sequence: TGTGCCAGCAGCTTACAGGGGACCCGTGAAGCTTTCTTT. It translates to CASSLQGTREAFF.

This clonotype showed up many times. This sequence joins TRBV28 and TRBJ2-7; either TRBD1 or TRBD2 may fit D (5 bases each). CDR1 MDHEN and CDR2 SYDVKM come from the germline V gene. The germline V and J ends were trimmed by 2 bases and 7 bases, with 18 bases remaining between them. The length of the CDR3 is 15 residues. The DNA of the CDR3 is TGTGCCAGCAGTTTAGGCCGGGACCCCATCGGAGAGCAGTACTTC. Encoded protein: CASSLGRDPIGEQYF.

This chain joins TRBV7-9 and TRBJ1-1; D is unresolved. The germline V gene has CDR1 SEHNR and CDR2 FQNEAQ (reference sequence). The CDR3 runs 12 residues. Trimming cost V 4 bases and J 8 bases, with 11 bases left between them. CDR3 DNA: TGTGCCAGCAGCTCAGGAGTTGGGGAAGCTTTCTTT. Residues: CASSSGVGEAFF. The entire variable domain, with the rest obtained from reference TRBV7-9 and TRBJ1-1, is as follows: DTGVSQNPRHKITKRGQNVTFRCDPISEHNRLYWYRQTLGQGPEFLTYFQNEAQLEKSRLLSDRFSAERPKGSFSTLEIQRTEQGDSAMYLCASSSGVGEAFFGQGTRLTVV.

The chain couples TRBV5-1 to TRBJ2-7, with a tentative D call TRBD2 (6 bases). The CDR3 spans 15 residues. V lost 4 bases and J lost 1, with 15 bases in between. Germline CDR1 SGHRS, CDR2 YFSETQ. CDR3 bases: TGCGCCAGCAGCGTGGATCGGACTACTTCCTACGAGCAGTACTTC. Translating it yields CASSVDRTTSYEQYF.

At least ten counts were recorded for this clonotype. The chain combines TRBV10-3 with TRBJ1-6, with a tentative D call TRBD1 (5 bases). CDR1 and CDR2 (germline): ENHRY, SYGVKD. The CDR3 has 14 residues. The V end was cut by 1 base, the J end by 12 bases, with 13 bases between. DNA for the CDR3: TGTGCCATCAGTGAGTTACAGGACATCGAACCCCTCCACTTT. It specifies CAISELQDIEPLHF.

The chain joins TRBV4-2 to TRBJ2-3; 8 nucleotides match TRBD2. The CDR3 covers 19 residues. After removal of 3 bases from V and 0 bases from J, the junction contained 14 bases not matched to a gene. Germline lookup yields CDR1 LGHNA and CDR2 YNFKEQ. CDR3 sequence: CASSHTELAGYTSTDTQYF. For the CDR3, the DNA is TGTGCCAGCAGCCATACGGAGCTAGCGGGTTATACTAGCACAGATACGCAGTATTTT.

The V gene is TRBV29-1, the J gene TRBJ1-5; 10 nucleotides agree with TRBD1. The length of the CDR3 is 13 residues. V trimming: 6 bases; J trimming: 6 bases; junction bases outside the gene matches: 5. Germline V gene sequence: CDR1 SQVTM, CDR2 ANQGSEA. DNA of the CDR3: TGCAGCGTGGGGACAGGGGCCACTCAGCCCCAGCATTTT. Protein: CSVGTGATQPQHF. The full variable domain, with the rest looked up from reference TRBV29-1 and TRBJ1-5, is SAVISQKPSRDICQRGTSLTIQCQVDSQVTMMFWYRQQPGQSLTLIATANQGSEATYESGFVIDKFPISRPNLTFSTLTVSNMSPEDSSIYLCSVGTGATQPQHFGDGTRLSIL.

This clonotype was seen only a few times. The chain uses TRBV6-1 and TRBJ1-1; 9 nucleotides match TRBD1. CDR1 is MNHNS and CDR2 is SASEGT in the germline V gene. The V segment lost 8 bases and the J segment 3 bases; nucleotides outside the gene matches: 4. This CDR3 is built from 13 residues. DNA for the CDR3: TGTGCCAGCGGGACAGGGTGGGACACTGAAGCTTTCTTT. It is translated as CASGTGWDTEAFF.

This clonotype was recorded at least ten times. The chain recombines TRBV14 with TRBJ2-3; the match to TRBD2 covers 15 bases. The CDR3 totals 20 residues. Trimming cost V 2 bases and J 2 bases; bases outside gene matches: 11. Germline CDR1 reads SGHDN; CDR2 reads FVKESK. The CDR3 region is CASSQPGLAGGFLDTDTQYF. The CDR3 DNA is TGTGCCAGCAGCCAACCGGGACTAGCGGGAGGTTTTTTAGACACAGATACGCAGTATTTT.